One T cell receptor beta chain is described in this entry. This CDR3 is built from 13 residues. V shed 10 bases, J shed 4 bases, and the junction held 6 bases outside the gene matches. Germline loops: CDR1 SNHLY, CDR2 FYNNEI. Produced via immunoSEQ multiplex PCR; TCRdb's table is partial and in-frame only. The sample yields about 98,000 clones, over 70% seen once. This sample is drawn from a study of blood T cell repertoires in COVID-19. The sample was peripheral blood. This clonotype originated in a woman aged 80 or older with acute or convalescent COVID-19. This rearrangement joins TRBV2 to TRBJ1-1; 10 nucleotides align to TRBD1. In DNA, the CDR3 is TGTGCCAACCCGGGACAGGGGCCCACTGAAGCTTTCTTT. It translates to CANPGQGPTEAFF.